This entry describes one TCR beta chain. Its recognized antigen is unknown. Base qualities are not provided; no much larger clone lies one nucleotide away. Library method: multiplex PCR. The sequencer listed for this sample is Illumina HiSeq 4000. TCR beta libraries were built with iRepertoire HTBI primers and Arm-PCR amplification of CDR3 regions. Gel purification was performed on PCR products prior to sequencing. On the authors' methods: A total of 62 TRBV and some 15 TRBJ segments were identified across samples and were used for gene usage analysis of CDR3 amino acid clonotypes. COPE and FqMerger were used to merge filtered high-quality paired reads into contigs. BLAST was used to align contigs to IMGT TRBV, TRBD and TRBJ reference genes, and CDR3 was defined according to IMGT. Any clonotype with a frequency above 0.1% was classified as a highly expanded clone. Repertoire diversity was measured by Shannon entropy, and V-J evenness by the Gini coefficient. Public clonotypes were defined as clonotypes shared by more than one individual. TCRdb handled the public reads itself, with Q25 trimming in fastp and clone calling in MiXCR, and kept productive beta chains. CDR3 protein duplicates are merged, each entry listing the most common genes and DNA. The V and J calls shown here were made by TCRdb, not taken from the authors' results. The sample table records 400,000 to 500,000 distinct CDR3 sequences; 20% to 25% of these occur just once. Under 9% of the sample is in the top ten clones.

There are 16 amino acids in the CDR3, from cysteine to phenylalanine inclusive. Only the CDR3 DNA stays, 48 bases, in frame from base 1. In the germline V gene, CDR1 corresponds to SGHNT and CDR2 to YENEEA. Unmatched junction bases come to 7, with V trimmed by 5 bases and J by 5 bases. Taken with the paper, the label for time point translates to: persistent/refractory GD, antithyroid drugs over 5 years with positive TRAb. For both TCR sequencing and RNA sequencing, RNA was extracted from PBMCs in TRIzol. The diagnosis of Graves' disease was made according to American Thyroid Association guidelines. Patients were recruited from an endocrinology department in Xi'an, China. Each patient gave roughly 10 milliliters of peripheral blood, collected in an EDTA anticoagulant tube. Ficoll Paque Plus density gradient separation was used to isolate PBMCs, and no further T cell sorting was performed. An Agilent 2100 Bioanalyzer and agarose gel were used to check RNA quality, while a NanoDrop 2000 measured RNA concentration.

This entry comes from a study of regulatory T cells in long-lasting Graves disease (dated by TCRdb to the early 2020s). General notes on the study: To count as having persistent Graves' disease, a patient had to have received antithyroid drug treatment for over 5 years with TSH receptor autoantibodies remaining persistently positive. Persistent Graves' disease patients were compared with newly diagnosed Graves' disease patients by peripheral blood TCR sequencing and RNA sequencing. On average, persistent Graves' disease patients in the clinical cohort had been on antithyroid drugs for approximately 10 years. The study was registered as a clinical trial and conducted in China. TCR sequencing covered some 13 persistent and around 20 newly diagnosed Graves' disease patients, some 33 samples in total. Overall study results and their limits: Peripheral blood alone was examined, since thyroid tissue, which constituted the primary lesion, could not be accessed. Sequencing and analysis were restricted to the TCR beta chain. As a limitation, the authors acknowledged that the small sample size may reduce accuracy. More public clonotypes were shared among persistent patients (roughly 3,000) than among newly diagnosed patients (966). TRBV28, TRBJ1-2 and TRBJ2-5 were preferentially used in persistent disease, while TRBV20-1 and TRBJ2-1 were favored in newly diagnosed disease. Compared with newly diagnosed patients, patients with persistent Graves' disease had lower TCR Shannon entropy and fewer highly expanded clones, which suggests clonal expansion.

The source was peripheral blood mononuclear cells (PBMCs), collected when the disease was refractory, from a patient treated with antithyroid drugs. The chain employs TRBV11-3 and TRBJ2-3, with 13 middle bases fitting TRBD2. This clonotype was obtained from a female donor with Graves disease. The DNA is as follows: TGTGCCAGCAGCCTCGGACTAGCGGGAGTCGAAGATACGCAGTATTTT. Translated, it reads CASSLGLAGVEDTQYF.